This TCR beta chain comes out of a study of technical replicates of blood from a few donors. Clones were sequenced by immunoSEQ multiplex PCR, and TCRdb holds only the in-frame ones, with some missing. The top ten clones hold over 0.2% of a sample with 85,000 to 100,000 clones, 95% of them seen once. The CDR3 has 17 amino acids. Germline V gene lookup returns CDR1 LNHDA and CDR2 SQIVND (reference sequence). With V trimmed by 0 bases and J by 5 bases, 10 bases remained unmatched. The sequenced sample was T cells isolated from PBMCs. This TCR came from a human donor in good health. V usage is TRBV19 and J usage is TRBJ1-2; 9 positions match TRBD1. The CDR3, as DNA: TGTGCCAGTAGTATAGATCCCAGAGTGGACAGGGGATATGGCTACACCTTC. Protein: CASSIDPRVDRGYGYTF.